These 5 T cell receptor beta chains came from one sample sequenced in a study of blood T cell repertoires in COVID-19. Sequencing used immunoSEQ multiplex PCR; TCRdb keeps in-frame clones, though not all of them. The sample lists 250,000 to 400,000 clones; about 90% were seen once. The source material was peripheral blood. All receptors come from a woman aged 25 to 39 with COVID-19, enrolled during active disease.

This clone was detected only once. The chain has TRBV7-9 and TRBJ2-7; unclear D gene. There are 13 residues in the CDR3. Deletions cut 0 bases from V and 9 bases from J, with 12 bases between. CDR1 SEHNR and CDR2 FQNEAQ come from the germline V gene (reference sequence). CDR3 residues: CASSLATAPGQYF. In DNA, the CDR3 is TGTGCCAGCAGCTTAGCAACAGCCCCAGGGCAGTACTTC.

The chain is built from TRBV10-2 and TRBJ2-7; 8 positions match TRBD1. Trimming at V came to 7 bases and at J to 7 bases, leaving 15 bases not matched to a gene. CDR1 and CDR2 from the germline V gene are WSHSY and SAAADI. The length of the CDR3 is 15 residues. The CDR3 here is CASKDPGTGEVEQYF. The DNA for the CDR3 is TGCGCCAGCAAGGACCCTGGGACAGGTGAGGTTGAGCAGTACTTC.

The chain links TRBV7-9 to TRBJ2-7; tentatively, D is TRBD1 (5 bases). The CDR3 has 12 residues. Germline CDR1 and CDR2: SEHNR and FQNEAQ (reference sequence). Trimming pared 5 bases from V and 7 bases from J, leaving 12 bases between. The CDR3 DNA is TGTGCCAGCAGCGCCGACAAGGGGGAGCAGTACTTC. Translating gives CASSADKGEQYF.

In its sample, this clone was seen once. This rearrangement joins TRBV11-3 to TRBJ2-1; 14 nucleotides line up with TRBD2. The CDR3 extends over 18 amino acids. The V segment lost 3 bases and the J segment 6 bases; nucleotides outside the gene matches: 10. Germline V gives CDR1 SGHNT, CDR2 YENEEA. CDR3 loop: CASSLAGLAGAFGNEQFF. The CDR3 DNA sequence: TGTGCCAGCAGCTTGGCGGGACTAGCGGGAGCCTTCGGCAATGAGCAGTTCTTC.

This chain joins TRBV9 and TRBJ1-1; TRBD1 agrees at 7 bases. The V gene's germline CDR1 is SGDLS and CDR2 YYNGEE. V trimming: 1 base; J trimming: 5 bases; junction bases outside the gene matches: 2. The CDR3 extends over 13 amino acids. Written as DNA, the CDR3 is TGTGCCAGCAGCGTAAAACAGGGGACTGAAGCTTTCTTT. Protein product: CASSVKQGTEAFF. Looking up the rest from reference TRBV9 and TRBJ1-1 gives the full variable domain: DSGVTQTPKHLITATGQRVTLRCSPRSGDLSVYWYQQSLDQGLQFLIQYYNGEERAKGNILERFSAQQFPDLHSELNLSSLELGDSALYFCASSVKQGTEAFFGQGTRLTVV.